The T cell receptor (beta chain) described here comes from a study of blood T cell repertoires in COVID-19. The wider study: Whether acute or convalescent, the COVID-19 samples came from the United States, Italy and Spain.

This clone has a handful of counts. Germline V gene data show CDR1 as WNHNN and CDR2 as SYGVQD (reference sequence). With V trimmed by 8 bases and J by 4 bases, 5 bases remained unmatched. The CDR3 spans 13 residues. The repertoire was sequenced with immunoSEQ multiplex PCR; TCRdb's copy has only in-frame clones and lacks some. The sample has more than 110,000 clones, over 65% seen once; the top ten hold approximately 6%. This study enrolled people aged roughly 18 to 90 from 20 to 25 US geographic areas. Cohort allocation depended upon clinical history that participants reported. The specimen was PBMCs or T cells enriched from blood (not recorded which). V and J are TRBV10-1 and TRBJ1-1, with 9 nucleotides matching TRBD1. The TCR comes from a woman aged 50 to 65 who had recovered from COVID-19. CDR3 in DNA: TGCGCCAGCGGGACAGGGAGTGGCACTGAAGCTTTCTTT. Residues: CASGTGSGTEAFF.